The entry below gives a single T cell receptor (beta chain) sequence along with its context. TCRdb passed the RT-PCR reads through MiXCR, listing each CDR3 protein once. Seen here are about 31,000 distinct CDR3 sequences, under 7.5% observed once, and the top ten hold roughly a third. The data are from a study of patients and donors after allogeneic stem cell transplantation. V shed 6 bases, J shed 2 bases, and the junction held 16 bases outside the gene matches. Germline V gene lookup returns CDR1 MNHEY and CDR2 SVGEGT. This CDR3 is built from 17 residues. Material for sequencing was blood, either unsorted or a sorted T cell fraction (not recorded which). This receptor was identified in a human donor who was either an allogeneic HSCT recipient or a stem cell or donor lymphocyte infusion donor (not recorded which). It is not recorded whose cells these are; they may come from a transplant donor. The chain carries TRBV6-2 or TRBV6-3 and TRBJ2-7; 7 bases match TRBD2. CDR3 residues: CASSPPRVSGLPYEQYF. The CDR3 nucleotides are TGTGCCAGCAGCCCCCCACGTGTTAGCGGGTTACCCTACGAGCAGTACTTC.